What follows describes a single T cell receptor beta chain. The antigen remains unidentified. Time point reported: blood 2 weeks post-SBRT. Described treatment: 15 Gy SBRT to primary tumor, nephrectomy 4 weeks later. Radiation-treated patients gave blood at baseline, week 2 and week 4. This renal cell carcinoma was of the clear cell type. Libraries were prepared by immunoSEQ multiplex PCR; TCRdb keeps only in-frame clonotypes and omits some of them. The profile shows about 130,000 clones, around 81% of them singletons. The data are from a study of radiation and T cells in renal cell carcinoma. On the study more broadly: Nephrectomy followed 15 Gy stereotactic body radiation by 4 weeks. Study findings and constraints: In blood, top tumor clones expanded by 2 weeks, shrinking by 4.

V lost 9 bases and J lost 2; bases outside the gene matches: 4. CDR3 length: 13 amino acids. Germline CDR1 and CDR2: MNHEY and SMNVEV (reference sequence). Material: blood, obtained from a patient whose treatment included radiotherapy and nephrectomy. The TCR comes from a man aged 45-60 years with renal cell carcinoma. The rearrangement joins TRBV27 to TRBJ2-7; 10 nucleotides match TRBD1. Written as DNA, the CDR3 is TGTGCCAGTGCCGGGACAGGGGCCTACGAGCAGTACTTC. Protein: CASAGTGAYEQYF.